These 9 T cell receptor beta chains originate from one sample sequenced in a study of breast tumors, draining lymph nodes, adjacent tissues. The lymph nodes were axillary draining lymph nodes from breast cancer patients. From the multiplex PCR reads, TCRdb called clonotypes with MiXCR, one entry per CDR3 protein. The sample includes tens of thousands of distinct CDR3 sequences, around 28% of them seen just once. Sequencing was carried out using axillary lymph node tissue. These receptors all come from a female donor with breast cancer. Some clones in this sample may be carry-over from other donors' samples.

On this clonotype itself: Likely a read error: the CDR3 ends without its conserved phenylalanine or tryptophan. The chain has TRBV6-2 or TRBV6-3 and TRBJ2-2; 9 positions agree with TRBD2. The CDR3 is 17 residues long. CDR1 and CDR2 from the germline V gene are MNHEY and SVGEGT. The J segment lost 5 bases and the V segment lost 5 bases, leaving 12 bases of the junction unmatched. Here the CDR3 DNA reads TGTGCCAGCAGTCACCCGGGACTAGCCTCGGGGACCGGGGAGCTGTTTTCT. Residues: CASSHPGLASGTGELFS.

This clonotype was seen many times. This sequence joins TRBV5-6 and TRBJ1-4; D not certain. The ends were cut back, 1 base at V and 7 bases at J, with 8 bases in the middle. Per the germline V gene, CDR1 is SGHDT and CDR2 is YYEEEE. This CDR3 is 13 amino acids long. The CDR3 nucleotides read TGTGCCAGCAGCTTGCCGGCCGGTGAAAAACTGTTTTTT. It translates to CASSLPAGEKLFF.

Details on this clonotype: This may be a read error, as it is one base from a much larger clone. The CDR3 protein is CAWSPTGPRDVQYF. CDR3 sequence (DNA): TGTGCCTGGAGTCCCACGGGTCCGCGGGACGTTCAGTACTTC. The V and J genes are TRBV30 and TRBJ2-4; a possible D gene is TRBD2 (6 bases). CDR1 is GTSNPN, CDR2 SVGIG, per germline (reference sequence). With 2 bases removed from V and 11 bases from J, the gap between germline ends came to 19 bases. This CDR3 is 14 amino acids long.

About this clonotype itself: This likely comes from a read error, as the CDR3 has no conserved phenylalanine or tryptophan at its end. The chain employs TRBV12-3 or TRBV12-4 and TRBJ1-6; D is unclear. CDR3 length: 13 amino acids. The CDR3 reads CACSLGYNSPLHL. Written as DNA, the CDR3 is TGTGCCTGCAGTTTAGGATATAATTCACCCCTCCACCTT.

This clonotype was detected many times. V gene TRBV6-6 combines with J gene TRBJ1-5; D may be TRBD1 (6 bases). CDR1 MNHNY and CDR2 SVGAGI come from the germline V gene (reference sequence). Between the trimmed V and J ends, which lost 10 bases and 0 bases, there was a span of 10 bases. This CDR3 has 13 amino acids. The CDR3 spells CATRQDSNQPQHF. The CDR3 DNA follows: TGTGCCACGAGACAGGATAGCAATCAGCCCCAGCATTTT.

This clonotype was counted ten times or more. CDR3 coding DNA: TGTGCCAGCAGCGTAGGGACAGGGTATGAAAAACTGTTTTTT. It codes for CASSVGTGYEKLFF. The genes are TRBV9 and TRBJ1-4, with 8 bases fitting TRBD1. After removal of 0 bases from V and 6 bases from J, the junction contained 1 base not matched to a gene. The germline gives CDR1 SGDLS, CDR2 YYNGEE. This CDR3 has 14 amino acids.

This clonotype showed up many times. The rearrangement links TRBV30 to TRBJ1-4; D not certain. Germline V CDR1 and CDR2: GTSNPN, SVGIG (reference sequence). The CDR3 is 19 residues long. Trimming stripped 4 bases from V and 0 bases from J, with 24 bases between. The CDR3 reads CAWKLSAHEPSATNEKLFF. The DNA for the CDR3 is TGTGCCTGGAAACTCTCGGCCCATGAGCCATCTGCAACTAATGAAAAACTGTTTTTT.

A word on this clonotype: Lacking the conserved final phenylalanine or tryptophan, this CDR3 likely reflects a read error. The chain uses TRBV7-2 and TRBJ2-5; 9 bases are shared with TRBD2. After removal of 0 bases from V and 9 bases from J, the junction contained 11 bases not matched to a gene. Germline lookup yields CDR1 SGHTA and CDR2 FQGNSA. This CDR3 has 16 amino acids. CDR3 protein: CASSLALGLAGVAQYL. Written as DNA, the CDR3 is TGTGCCAGCAGCTTAGCCCTGGGATTAGCGGGAGTGGCCCAGTACCTC.

Only one count was recorded for this clonotype. This chain links TRBV3-1 with TRBJ1-5; 9 nucleotides agree with TRBD1. Germline CDR1 is LGHDT and CDR2 is YNNKEL (reference sequence). The trim removed 4 bases at V and 5 bases at J, leaving 9 bases unmatched. The CDR3 is 16 amino acids. CDR3 DNA: TGTGCCAGCAGCCTCGGGACAGGGAAGGGCGATCAGCCCCAGCATTTT. The encoded protein is CASSLGTGKGDQPQHF.